This T cell receptor (beta chain) was identified during a study of a mutant IDH1 vaccine in newly diagnosed glioma. Only a few counts were recorded for this clone. No antigen is known for it. Time point given: week 35, safety follow-up. Doses of 300 ug of mutant IDH1 20-mer peptide were given with topical imiquimod. The germline CDR1 and CDR2 sequences are MNHEY and SVGAGI. The CDR3 runs to 14 residues. The V end was cut by 6 bases, the J end by 8 bases, with 19 bases between. Some clones are missing from TCRdb's copy, which holds only in-frame ones; the method was immunoSEQ multiplex PCR. This sample has 40,000 to 55,000 clones, with about 82% found just once.

The sequences come from PBMCs, collected from a glioma patient whose treatment included an IDH1 peptide vaccine. The receptor's source is a man aged 35 to 55 with glioma. The J gene is TRBJ1-2, the V gene TRBV6-5; no definite D call. In DNA form, the CDR3 reads TGTGCCAGCAGCCCCGGGCCAGGAACTGGCGGCTACACCTTC. Protein sequence: CASSPGPGTGGYTF.